This T cell receptor beta chain emerged from a study of tumor-infiltrating lymphocytes in primary liver carcinoma. A note on this clonotype: One end of the junction fails to match germline, which may point to a read error.

Germline CDR1 is SGHAT and CDR2 is FQNNGV. This CDR3 has 14 amino acids. Both blood RNA, taken from unsorted whole blood, and germline DNA were extracted. Making TCR beta cDNA involved roughly 500 ng total RNA and a constant-region primer. Three nested multiplex PCR rounds, a slightly modified ARM-PCR, produced the libraries for TCR beta. It was with TRBV1-TRBV30 forward primers and a C-beta reverse primer that the first two PCR rounds were run, at around 9 cycles each. TCRdb processed the multiplex PCR reads anew with MiXCR; each CDR3 protein has one entry. The table records 330,000 or so distinct CDR3 sequences, less than 75% of them present only once.

This TCR was sampled from a man aged 35 to 55 with primary liver carcinoma and hepatitis B virus infection. Material: peripheral blood. The rearrangement links TRBV11-2 to TRBJ2-1, with D uncertain. The CDR3 region is CANSLDRLISEQFF. The CDR3 DNA reads TGTGCCAACAGCTTAGACCGACTTATCAGTGAGCAGTTCTTC.